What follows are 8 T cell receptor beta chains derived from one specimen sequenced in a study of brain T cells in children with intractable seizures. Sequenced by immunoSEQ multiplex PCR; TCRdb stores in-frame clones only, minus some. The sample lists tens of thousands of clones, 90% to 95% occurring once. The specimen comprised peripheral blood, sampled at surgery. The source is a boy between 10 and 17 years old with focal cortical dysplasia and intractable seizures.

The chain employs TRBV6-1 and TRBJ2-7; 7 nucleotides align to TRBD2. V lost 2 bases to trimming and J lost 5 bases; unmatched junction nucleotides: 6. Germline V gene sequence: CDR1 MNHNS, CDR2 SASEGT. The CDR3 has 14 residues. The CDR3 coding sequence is TGTGCCAGCAGTGAATGGGCAGGGAGGGACGAGCAGTACGTC. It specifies CASSEWAGRDEQYV.

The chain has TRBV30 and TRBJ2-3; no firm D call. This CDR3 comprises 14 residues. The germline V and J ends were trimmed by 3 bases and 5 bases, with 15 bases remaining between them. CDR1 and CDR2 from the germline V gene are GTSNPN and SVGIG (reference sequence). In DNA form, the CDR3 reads TGTGCCTGGAGCCGGGTTGGGGTGGGAGATACGCAGTATTTT. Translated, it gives CAWSRVGVGDTQYF.

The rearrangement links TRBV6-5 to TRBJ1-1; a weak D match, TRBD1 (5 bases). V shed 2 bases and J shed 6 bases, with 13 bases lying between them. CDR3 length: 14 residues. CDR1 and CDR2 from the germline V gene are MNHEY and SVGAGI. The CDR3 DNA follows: TGTGCCAGCAGTTACCTCCGGAGGGGAGCTGAAGCTTTCTTT. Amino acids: CASSYLRRGAEAFF.

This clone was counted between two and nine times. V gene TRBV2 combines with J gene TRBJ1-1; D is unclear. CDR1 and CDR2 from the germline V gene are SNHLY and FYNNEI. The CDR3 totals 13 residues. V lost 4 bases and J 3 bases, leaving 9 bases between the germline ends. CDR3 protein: CASSGTRDTEAFF. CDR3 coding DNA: TGTGCCAGCAGTGGGACCCGTGACACTGAAGCTTTCTTT.

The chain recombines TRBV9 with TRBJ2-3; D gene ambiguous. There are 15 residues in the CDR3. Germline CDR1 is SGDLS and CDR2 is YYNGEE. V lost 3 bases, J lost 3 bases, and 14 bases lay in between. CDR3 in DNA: TGTGCCAGCAGCGCCCTCATCGTGGGGACAGATACGCAGTATTTT. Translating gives CASSALIVGTDTQYF.

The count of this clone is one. CDR3 in DNA: TGCGCCAGCAGCCAAGACAGCATCAATCAGCCCCAGCATTTT. Residues: CASSQDSINQPQHF. V is TRBV5-1 and J is TRBJ1-5; D possibly corresponds to TRBD1 (5 bases). Looked up from germline, CDR1 is SGHRS and CDR2 is YFSETQ. The V end was cut by 4 bases, the J end by 3 bases, with 11 bases between. This CDR3 has 14 amino acids.

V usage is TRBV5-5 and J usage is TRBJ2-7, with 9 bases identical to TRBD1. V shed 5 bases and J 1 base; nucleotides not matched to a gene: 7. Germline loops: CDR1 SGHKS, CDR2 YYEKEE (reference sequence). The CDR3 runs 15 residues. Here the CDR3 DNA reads TGTGCCAGCAGAGCCGGGACAGGGAGTTCCTACGAGCAGTACTTC. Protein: CASRAGTGSSYEQYF.

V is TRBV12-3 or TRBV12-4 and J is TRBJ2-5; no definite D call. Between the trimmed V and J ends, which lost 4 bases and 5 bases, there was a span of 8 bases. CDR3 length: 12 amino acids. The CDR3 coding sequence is TGTGCCAGCAGTTCTCTCCCCGAGACCCAGTACTTC. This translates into CASSSLPETQYF.